The rows below give T cell receptor beta chains drawn from one sample of a study of CD8 T cells in ankylosing spondylitis. TCRdb called the 5' RACE reads again in MiXCR, with one record for every CDR3 protein. This repertoire shows around 230,000 distinct CDR3 sequences, over 8.5% found once; its top ten account for around 6.8%. The sequenced sample was blood, either unsorted or a sorted T cell fraction (not recorded which). These receptors were taken from a male donor with ankylosing spondylitis or in good health (not recorded which). The CDR3 runs from the conserved cysteine through the conserved F or W. The D gene is left open where the match is weak. Clone size is stated in some rows and not others, as once, few, many or a class when expanded.

v_call	j_call	d_call	clone_size	cdr3_aa	cdr3_nt
TRBV5-5	TRBJ2-3	TRBD1	few	CASSLKTGGTDTQYF	TGTGCCAGCAGCTTGAAGACAGGGGGAACAGATACGCAGTATTTT
TRBV20-1	TRBJ2-7	TRBD2	many	CSARDYLTSGALGEQYF	TGCAGTGCTAGAGATTATTTGACTAGCGGGGCTCTGGGAGAGCAGTACTTC
TRBV12-3/TRBV12-4	TRBJ1-4	TRBD1	many	CASTPLTGHEKLFF	TGTGCCAGCACCCCCCTGACAGGGCATGAAAAACTGTTTTTT
TRBV20-1	TRBJ1-3	-	-	CSATRGSSGDTIYF	TGCAGTGCAACCCGGGGCAGCTCTGGAGACACCATATATTTT
TRBV14	TRBJ2-1	TRBD1	many	CASSPTGANEQFF	TGTGCCAGCAGCCCGACAGGGGCGAATGAGCAGTTCTTC
TRBV7-2	TRBJ2-2	-	many	CASSLERRNTGELFF	TGTGCCAGCAGCTTAGAAAGGAGAAACACCGGGGAGCTGTTTTTT
TRBV20-1	TRBJ2-7	TRBD2	-	CSARGVAGGDYEQYF	TGCAGTGCTAGAGGGGTAGCGGGGGGCGACTACGAGCAGTACTTC
TRBV7-8	TRBJ2-2	TRBD1	-	CASSSTGEYGELFF	TGTGCCAGCAGCTCTACAGGGGAATACGGGGAGCTGTTTTTT
TRBV19	TRBJ1-3	-	many	CASSATGSGGNTIYF	TGTGCCAGTAGTGCCACCGGGTCCGGGGGAAACACCATATATTTT
TRBV27	TRBJ2-7	-	many	CASSLPTGRFLYEQYF	TGTGCCAGCAGTTTACCGACAGGGAGGTTCCTCTACGAGCAGTACTTC
TRBV7-2	TRBJ2-1	-	-	CASIPFGLSSYNEQFF	TGTGCCAGCATCCCGTTTGGACTTAGCTCCTACAATGAGCAGTTCTTC
TRBV28	TRBJ1-6	-	few	CASSPLGTGTLNSPLHF	TGTGCCAGCAGTCCATTGGGGACCGGGACACTCAATTCACCCCTCCACTTT
TRBV12-3/TRBV12-4	TRBJ2-1	TRBD1	many	CASSSGTVYNEQFF	TGTGCCAGCAGTTCCGGGACAGTCTACAATGAGCAGTTCTTC
TRBV7-6	TRBJ1-6	TRBD1	-	CASSRRTGDNSPLHF	TGTGCCAGCAGCCGAAGGACAGGAGATAATTCACCCCTCCACTTT
TRBV4-1	TRBJ1-5	-	-	CASSQESSSNQPQHF	TGCGCCAGCAGCCAAGAGTCGAGTAGCAATCAGCCCCAGCATTTT
TRBV20-1	TRBJ1-3	-	few	CSARDARGSGNTIYF	TGCAGTGCTAGAGATGCCAGGGGCTCTGGAAACACCATATATTTT
TRBV10-3	TRBJ2-3	-	many	CAISDGTTDTQYF	TGTGCCATCAGTGATGGGACCACAGATACGCAGTATTTT
TRBV6-1	TRBJ1-5	TRBD1	many	CASSRDRGPGQPQHF	TGTGCCAGCAGCCGTGACAGGGGCCCGGGCCAGCCCCAGCATTTT
TRBV4-3	TRBJ2-1	TRBD2	many	CASSQDRLAGDNEQFF	TGCGCCAGCAGCCAAGATAGACTAGCGGGAGACAATGAGCAGTTCTTC
TRBV10-2	TRBJ2-5	-	many	CASSEMVRPQETQYF	TGCGCCAGCAGTGAGATGGTCAGACCCCAAGAGACCCAGTACTTC
TRBV6-1	TRBJ1-5	TRBD1	-	CASGDREGQPQHF	TGTGCCAGCGGGGACAGGGAGGGACAGCCCCAGCATTTT
TRBV4-3	TRBJ2-1	TRBD2	few	CASSQGGGSGGYEQFF	TGCGCCAGCAGCCAAGGGGGGGGTAGCGGGGGCTATGAGCAGTTCTTC
TRBV20-1	TRBJ1-2	TRBD1	-	CSATTGGNYGYTF	TGCAGTGCTACGACAGGGGGCAACTATGGCTACACCTTC
TRBV28	TRBJ2-1	TRBD2	many	CASRTAGLAGRSSYNEQFF	TGTGCCAGCCGTACAGCGGGACTAGCGGGACGGAGCTCCTACAATGAGCAGTTCTTC
TRBV12-3/TRBV12-4	TRBJ2-1	TRBD2	many	CASHLLAGSSYNEQFF	TGTGCCAGCCATCTGTTAGCGGGAAGCTCCTACAATGAGCAGTTCTTC
TRBV6-5	TRBJ2-3	-	-	CASSFRAPPGPITDTQYF	TGTGCCAGCAGTTTTCGGGCCCCTCCAGGGCCGATCACAGATACGCAGTATTTT
TRBV20-1	TRBJ2-3	-	many	CSARDRDIDHTQYF	TGCAGTGCTAGAGACCGGGACATTGACCATACGCAGTATTTT
TRBV7-9	TRBJ2-1	TRBD1	many	CASSARQGLYEQFF	TGTGCCAGCAGCGCTCGACAGGGTCTTTATGAGCAGTTCTTC
TRBV18	TRBJ1-2	-	many	CASSPTLGDRNGYTF	TGTGCCAGCTCACCTACTCTCGGGGATAGGAATGGCTACACCTTC
TRBV7-9	TRBJ2-7	-	many	CASSPGLGQYF	TGTGCCAGCAGCCCTGGCCTAGGCCAGTACTTC
TRBV6-1	TRBJ1-2	-	many	CASFPIGSYGYTF	TGTGCCAGCTTCCCCATTGGCAGCTATGGCTACACCTTC
TRBV6-2/TRBV6-3	TRBJ2-7	TRBD2	many	CASSPGTINSYEQYF	TGTGCCAGCAGTCCCGGGACTATAAACTCCTACGAGCAGTACTTC
TRBV9	TRBJ1-5	TRBD1	many	CASSRTGNQPQHF	TGTGCCAGCAGCCGGACAGGGAATCAGCCCCAGCATTTT
TRBV10-3	TRBJ2-3	TRBD2	many	CAISERAGGDTDTQYF	TGTGCCATCAGTGAGAGGGCGGGAGGTGACACAGATACGCAGTATTTT
TRBV12-3/TRBV12-4	TRBJ2-7	TRBD2	many	CASGLAGSHEQYF	TGTGCCAGCGGACTAGCGGGATCCCACGAGCAGTACTTC
TRBV20-1	TRBJ1-1	-	few	CSALVGAGTEAFF	TGCAGTGCCCTAGTGGGGGCGGGCACTGAAGCTTTCTTT
TRBV6-1	TRBJ1-2	-	-	CASSPPVGGAIGYTF	TGTGCCAGCAGTCCCCCGGTGGGGGGAGCGATAGGCTACACCTTC
TRBV20-1	TRBJ2-1	-	many	CSAGGGTLSYNEQFF	TGCAGTGCTGGGGGGGGGACACTTTCCTACAATGAGCAGTTCTTC
TRBV5-1	TRBJ1-1	-	-	CASSLDGGRTEAFF	TGCGCCAGCAGCTTGGATGGGGGCCGCACTGAAGCTTTCTTT
TRBV5-1	TRBJ1-1	-	many	CASSLVGSPAFF	TGCGCCAGCAGCTTGGTGGGGTCGCCAGCTTTCTTT
TRBV7-2	TRBJ2-1	TRBD2	many	CASSPHSGGEIF	TGTGCCAGCAGCCCGCATAGCGGGGGGGAAATCTTC
TRBV19	TRBJ1-2	TRBD1	many	CASSTLTGAKGYTF	TGTGCCAGTAGTACGCTGACAGGGGCAAAGGGCTACACCTTC
TRBV7-2	TRBJ2-7	-	-	CASSSSTNYEQYF	TGTGCCAGCAGCTCATCGACAAATTACGAGCAGTACTTC
TRBV5-1	TRBJ2-3	TRBD1	many	CASSPPGGSTDTQYF	TGCGCCAGCAGCCCTCCAGGGGGTAGCACAGATACGCAGTATTTT
TRBV24-1	TRBJ2-1	TRBD2	many	CATSENRGTSAYNEQFF	TGTGCCACCAGTGAAAATAGGGGGACTAGCGCCTACAATGAGCAGTTCTTC